A selection of T cell receptor beta chains follows, all from one sample in a study of blood T cell repertoires in COVID-19. Sequenced by immunoSEQ multiplex PCR; TCRdb stores in-frame clones only, minus some. In the table there are 150,000 to 200,000 clones, about 84% of which are singletons. Sequencing was done on a sample of PBMCs or T cells enriched from blood (not recorded which). The receptors derive from a woman aged 25 to 45 who had recovered from COVID-19. CDR3s include the opening cysteine and the closing phenylalanine or tryptophan. D genes are given only for firm matches. A clone size is listed for some rows: how often the clone was seen (once, few, many), or a class if it is expanded.

NA,TRBV27,13,TRBJ2-2,NA,CASSWAKPGELFF,TGTGCCAGCAGTTGGGCTAAACCCGGGGAGCTGTTTTTT
NA,TRBV10-2,14,TRBJ1-2,TRBD1,CATRDRGRLGGYTF,TGCGCCACTAGGGACAGGGGGCGCTTGGGTGGCTACACCTTC
few,TRBV3-1/TRBV3-2,17,TRBJ2-2,TRBD2,CASSKTSGSSGTGELFF,TGTGCCAGCAGCAAGACTAGCGGGAGTTCGGGCACCGGGGAGCTGTTTTTT
NA,TRBV25-1,17,TRBJ2-6,NA,CASSDIQGVGGANVLTF,TGTGCCAGCAGTGATATACAGGGTGTCGGGGGGGCCAACGTCCTGACTTTC
NA,TRBV5-1,14,TRBJ1-3,NA,CASSLDSSGNTIYF,TGCGCCAGCAGCTTGGACAGCTCTGGAAACACCATATATTTT
NA,TRBV28,14,TRBJ1-6,TRBD1,CASSSWTGSSPLHF,TGTGCCAGCAGTTCGTGGACAGGGAGTTCACCCCTCCACTTT
NA,TRBV5-6,12,TRBJ2-1,NA,CASSSTGNEQFF,TGTGCCAGCAGCTCAACAGGGAATGAGCAGTTCTTC
NA,TRBV19,13,TRBJ1-4,NA,CASKLATNEKLFF,TGTGCCAGCAAGCTTGCAACTAATGAAAAACTGTTTTTT
NA,TRBV10-3,16,TRBJ2-7,TRBD2,CAIRGTSGNGSYEQYF,TGTGCCATCAGAGGGACTAGCGGGAACGGTAGCTACGAGCAGTACTTC
once,TRBV27,12,TRBJ1-1,NA,CASSGQGAEAFF,TGTGCCAGCAGCGGACAAGGGGCTGAAGCTTTCTTT
NA,TRBV6-1,18,TRBJ2-2,TRBD2,CASRESSGAFRSTGELFF,TGTGCCAGCAGGGAAAGTAGCGGGGCTTTCCGGAGCACCGGGGAGCTGTTTTTT
NA,TRBV28,15,TRBJ1-5,NA,CASSFIWGGDQPQHF,TGTGCCAGCAGTTTTATCTGGGGAGGGGATCAGCCCCAGCATTTT
NA,TRBV28,14,TRBJ2-7,NA,CASSSGGSSYEQYF,TGTGCCAGCAGTTCAGGGGGGAGCTCCTACGAGCAGTACTTC
NA,TRBV11-3,16,TRBJ1-5,NA,CASSESASGNNQPQHF,TGTGCCAGCAGCGAGTCGGCCAGCGGGAACAATCAGCCCCAGCATTTT
NA,TRBV27,17,TRBJ1-6,NA,CASSEAGKLDFNSPLHF,TGTGCCAGCAGTGAGGCCGGGAAGTTGGATTTTAATTCACCCCTCCACTTT
NA,TRBV7-2,19,TRBJ1-3,TRBD1,CASSPYGGQAANSGNTIYF,TGTGCCAGCAGCCCATACGGGGGACAGGCCGCAAACTCTGGAAACACCATATATTTT
NA,TRBV29-1,12,TRBJ2-7,TRBD1,CSPGQGTDEQYF,TGCAGCCCCGGACAGGGGACCGACGAGCAGTACTTC
NA,TRBV18,15,TRBJ2-7,TRBD1,CASSLTDRGPYEQYF,TGTGCCAGCTCACTTACGGACAGGGGACCCTACGAGCAGTACTTC
NA,TRBV5-1,17,TRBJ2-7,TRBD1,CASSLEGPGQIFNEQYF,TGCGCCAGCAGCTTGGAAGGCCCGGGACAGATCTTTAACGAGCAGTACTTC
NA,TRBV6-5,13,TRBJ2-7,NA,CASSYSGRNEQYF,TGTGCCAGCAGTTACTCGGGGAGGAACGAGCAGTACTTC
NA,TRBV5-1,17,TRBJ1-2,TRBD1,CASSLGGTNRGPEGYTF,TGCGCCAGCAGCTTGGGGGGAACTAACAGGGGCCCGGAGGGCTACACCTTC
NA,TRBV24-1,14,TRBJ1-2,NA,CATSKGGPDYGYTF,TGTGCCACCTCAAAGGGAGGCCCGGACTATGGCTACACCTTC
NA,TRBV27,14,TRBJ1-1,NA,CASSLSGENTEAFF,TGTGCCAGCAGTTTATCGGGCGAGAACACTGAAGCTTTCTTT
once,TRBV28,19,TRBJ2-1,NA,CASSFPLGWSTKENNEQFF,TGTGCCAGCAGTTTCCCCCTGGGCTGGTCGACCAAGGAAAACAATGAGCAGTTCTTC
NA,TRBV6-4,16,TRBJ2-7,NA,CASISLRRETSYEQYF,TGTGCCAGCATTTCCCTGAGGCGAGAAACCTCCTACGAGCAGTACTTC
NA,TRBV11-3,15,TRBJ2-1,NA,CASSSGLNPYNEQFF,TGTGCCAGCAGCTCGGGACTCAATCCCTACAATGAGCAGTTCTTC
NA,TRBV5-1,15,TRBJ2-7,TRBD2,CASSLATSGRQEQYF,TGCGCCAGCAGCTTGGCCACTAGCGGGAGGCAAGAGCAGTACTTC
NA,TRBV5-1,15,TRBJ2-5,NA,CASTRDLGGQETQYF,TGCGCCAGCACCCGGGACCTGGGGGGCCAAGAGACCCAGTACTTC
NA,TRBV7-9,16,TRBJ2-7,TRBD1,CASSLVSGQDSYEQYF,TGTGCCAGCAGCTTAGTAAGTGGACAGGACTCCTACGAGCAGTACTTC
NA,TRBV27,16,TRBJ1-2,TRBD1,CASRPRPTGGNYGYTF,TGTGCCAGCAGGCCTCGCCCGACAGGGGGAAACTATGGCTACACCTTC
NA,TRBV18,16,TRBJ1-5,NA,CASSPSTGNSNQPQHF,TGTGCCAGCTCACCAAGTACAGGGAATAGCAATCAGCCCCAGCATTTT
NA,TRBV5-1,16,TRBJ2-1,TRBD2,CASSPRAGVPREEQFF,TGCGCCAGCAGCCCCCGAGCGGGAGTCCCACGAGAGGAGCAGTTCTTC
NA,TRBV7-2,15,TRBJ2-3,TRBD2,CASSLGGRGTDTQYF,TGTGCCAGCAGCTTAGGTGGGAGGGGCACAGATACGCAGTATTTT
NA,TRBV7-8,14,TRBJ1-6,NA,CASSLEGGSSPLHF,TGTGCCAGCAGCTTAGAGGGAGGGAGTTCACCCCTCCACTTT
NA,TRBV6-5,13,TRBJ2-5,NA,CASRKQGWETQYF,TGTGCCAGCAGAAAACAGGGTTGGGAGACCCAGTACTTC
NA,TRBV29-1,13,TRBJ2-2,TRBD1,CSATTGGSGELFF,TGCAGCGCTACAACAGGGGGCAGCGGGGAGCTGTTTTTT
NA,TRBV3-1/TRBV3-2,17,TRBJ2-7,TRBD2,CASSQLPGLAGVYEQYF,TGTGCCAGCAGCCAACTCCCCGGACTAGCGGGAGTCTACGAGCAGTACTTC
NA,TRBV5-4,16,TRBJ1-3,NA,CASSLAGTGFRNTIYF,TGTGCCAGCAGCTTGGCCGGAACAGGGTTCAGAAACACCATATATTTT
NA,TRBV5-1,16,TRBJ1-6,TRBD1,CASSFSGGQGLSPLHF,TGCGCCAGCAGCTTTTCTGGCGGACAGGGCCTATCACCCCTCCACTTT
NA,TRBV12-3/TRBV12-4,13,TRBJ2-7,NA,CASRITGPYEQYF,TGTGCCAGCAGAATAACAGGACCCTACGAGCAGTACTTC
NA,TRBV28,13,TRBJ2-1,TRBD1,CASSPGTGPEQFF,TGTGCCAGCAGTCCCGGGACAGGGCCTGAGCAGTTCTTC
NA,TRBV28,13,TRBJ2-7,NA,CASSPTGRGEQYF,TGTGCCAGCAGTCCTACAGGACGAGGCGAGCAGTACTTC
NA,TRBV27,15,TRBJ2-7,NA,CASSIPGQSGYEQYF,TGTGCCAGCAGCATACCCGGACAGTCGGGCTACGAGCAGTACTTC
NA,TRBV21-1,19,TRBJ2-7,NA,CASSKGGTGSRSDSYEQYF,TGTGCCAGCAGCAAAGGTGGGACAGGGTCACGGTCAGACTCCTACGAGCAGTACTTC
once,TRBV6-1,15,TRBJ2-1,TRBD2,CASSESAGGRYEQFF,TGTGCCAGCAGTGAAAGTGCGGGAGGGAGATATGAGCAGTTCTTC